Below, 27 T cell receptor beta chains from the same sample are listed, as sequenced in a study of blood T cells in healthy people across ages. Primers used in a second PCR of roughly 7 to 12 cycles were a sample-barcoded 5' primer and a J-beta primer mix. TCRdb itself ran the 5' RACE reads through MiXCR, one entry per CDR3 protein. Of about 1,500,000 distinct CDR3 sequences in the sample, about 40% were seen once. The specimen was blood. These receptors came from a woman aged 18-29 years in good health.

This clonotype was seen a handful of times. The CDR3 reads CATIDRGDGTQYF. CDR3 in DNA: TGTGCCACCATAGACAGGGGGGACGGTACGCAGTATTTT. This rearrangement joins TRBV27 to TRBJ2-3; 9 bases match TRBD1. The germline V gene encodes CDR1 MNHEY and CDR2 SMNVEV (reference sequence). The CDR3 length is 13 residues. V lost 10 bases and J lost 8; bases outside the gene matches: 10.

There are many counts of this clonotype. This sequence joins TRBV10-3 and TRBJ2-3, with 7 positions matching TRBD2. Per germline, CDR1 ENHRY and CDR2 SYGVKD. V dropped 7 bases and J dropped 0; count of bases not matched to a gene: 1. The CDR3 sequence is 13 residues long. The CDR3 here is CAITSGSTDTQYF. The DNA for the CDR3 is TGTGCCATCACTAGCGGTAGCACAGATACGCAGTATTTT.

With respect to this clonotype: At one end, the junction sequence differs from germline, possibly due to a read error. The J gene is TRBJ1-2, the V gene TRBV3-1; D is unresolved. The germline CDR1 and CDR2 sequences are LGHDT and YNNKEL (reference sequence). This CDR3 has 14 amino acids. The CDR3 reads CASSTRRNTLGYIF. CDR3 coding DNA: TGTGCCAGCAGCACCCGACGGAATACTTTGGGCTACATCTTC.

This clonotype has a handful of counts. The CDR3 sequence is CASSQDPAGVPYEQYF. CDR3 sequence (DNA): TGTGCCAGCAGCCAAGATCCGGCAGGTGTCCCCTACGAGCAGTACTTC. The V gene is TRBV3-1, the J gene TRBJ2-7, with D unclear. CDR1 LGHDT and CDR2 YNNKEL come from the germline V gene (reference sequence). The CDR3 runs 16 residues. Trimming took 0 bases from V and 2 from J, leaving 14 bases between them.

This clonotype has a single count. The genes are TRBV7-8 and TRBJ2-2; D unresolved. CDR3 length equals 11 residues. Germline-derived CDR1 and CDR2 are SGHVS and FQNEAQ. Trimming removed 2 bases at V and 10 bases at J, with 5 bases between. CDR3 region: CASSLQPELFF. The CDR3 DNA reads TGTGCCAGCAGCTTACAGCCGGAGCTGTTTTTT.

In regard to this clonotype: The junction differs from germline at one of its ends, possibly a read error. The CDR3 DNA reads TGCAGTGCTAGATCCGGGACTAAGACCTACGAGCAATACTTC. Translating it yields CSARSGTKTYEQYF. The chain has TRBV20-1 and TRBJ2-7; the match to TRBD2 covers 7 bases. Germline V gene lookup returns CDR1 DFQATT and CDR2 SNEGSKA (reference sequence). CDR3 size: 14 residues.

This sequence joins TRBV7-2 and TRBJ2-7; 8 nucleotides agree with TRBD2. J was trimmed by 3 bases and V by 5 bases; bases with no gene match: 9. Germline V gene sequence: CDR1 SGHTA, CDR2 FQGNSA. CDR3 length equals 15 residues. CDR3 DNA: TGTGCCAGCAGCGAGACCGGGACTAGTCGCTACGAGCAGTACTTC. Translated: CASSETGTSRYEQYF.

The chain links TRBV29-1 to TRBJ2-7; 7 bases agree with TRBD2. This CDR3 has 11 residues. The junction had 1 base not matched to a gene; V was cut back by 2 bases and J by 6 bases. Germline CDR1 SQVTM, CDR2 ANQGSEA. The CDR3 DNA reads as TGCAGCGTTGAATGGGGGGGCGAGCAGTACTTC. It is translated as CSVEWGGEQYF.

The chain uses TRBV5-1 and TRBJ2-3, with 12 bases fitting TRBD2. This CDR3 region has 15 residues. CDR1 is SGHRS, CDR2 YFSETQ, per germline. The trim removed 5 bases at V and 6 bases at J, leaving 7 bases unmatched. The CDR3: CASRPSGGAVDTQYF. DNA of the CDR3: TGCGCCAGCAGGCCTAGCGGGGGGGCTGTGGATACGCAGTATTTT.

This chain connects TRBV25-1 to TRBJ2-3, with D tentatively TRBD2 (6 bases). Per germline, CDR1 MGHDK and CDR2 SYGVNS. Trimming removed 5 bases at V and 2 bases at J, with 14 bases between. The CDR3 has 15 residues. The DNA for the CDR3 is TGTGCCAGCAGTAGCGGTGGAGGGCCCACAGATACGCAGTATTTT. Translated: CASSSGGGPTDTQYF.

This clonotype was counted only a few times. This chain joins TRBV5-6 and TRBJ2-5, with a weak D call TRBD2 (6 bases). The CDR3 sequence is 15 residues long. The V gene's germline CDR1 is SGHDT and CDR2 YYEEEE. Trimming left V 3 bases short and J 3 bases short, with 15 bases between. The chain's CDR3 is CASSSPWGGKETQYF. In DNA form, the CDR3 reads TGTGCCAGCAGCTCTCCTTGGGGAGGTAAAGAGACCCAGTACTTC.

This chain uses TRBV14 with TRBJ2-1; D is possibly TRBD2 (6 bases). The CDR3 contains 16 residues. Germline lookup yields CDR1 SGHDN and CDR2 FVKESK. V lost 1 base, J lost 4 bases, and 14 bases lay in between. The CDR3 spells CASSQARASGYNEQFF. CDR3 sequence (DNA): TGTGCCAGCAGCCAAGCCCGGGCGAGCGGGTACAATGAGCAGTTCTTC.

A word on this clonotype: An end of the junction does not agree with germline; a read error may underlie this. The chain links TRBV10-1 to TRBJ1-2; 7 positions match TRBD1. The CDR3 runs 15 residues. CDR1 is WNHNN, CDR2 SYGVQD, per germline (reference sequence). CDR3 loop: CAGSAGTEANYGYTF. The CDR3 DNA reads TGCGCCGGCAGTGCAGGGACAGAAGCTAACTATGGCTACACCTTC.

This clonotype was found a few times. The chain carries TRBV28 and TRBJ1-1; TRBD1 agrees at 8 bases. Germline-derived CDR1 and CDR2 are MDHEN and SYDVKM. The CDR3 is 15 amino acids. Trimming removed 8 bases from V and 4 bases from J; junction bases left unmatched: 12. In DNA form, the CDR3 reads TGTGCCAGCCCTCCCCAACAGGGGGGGTCCACTGAAGCTTTCTTT. Its translation: CASPPQQGGSTEAFF.

The chain couples TRBV7-3 to TRBJ2-5, with D possibly TRBD2 on 5 matching bases. Germline V CDR1 and CDR2: SGHTA, FQGTGA. V lost 3 bases, J lost 13 bases, and 24 bases lay in between. The CDR3 has 15 residues. The CDR3 protein is CASSFNEGFKLDRYF. CDR3 bases: TGTGCCAGCAGCTTCAACGAGGGCTTTAAGCTAGACCGGTACTTC.

The chain joins TRBV4-1 to TRBJ1-4; possible D gene TRBD1, 5 bases. With 4 bases removed from V and 4 bases from J, the gap between germline ends came to 16 bases. CDR1 and CDR2 from the germline V gene are MGHRA and YSYEKL. The CDR3 loop spans 16 amino acids. The CDR3 region has the DNA TGCGCCAGCAGCCCCCATCGCGGAGACAGTAATGAAAAACTGTTTTTT. Protein: CASSPHRGDSNEKLFF.

The genes are TRBV10-3 and TRBJ2-1; 11 bases agree with TRBD1. Germline V gene data show CDR1 as ENHRY and CDR2 as SYGVKD. CDR3 length equals 15 residues. V gave up 1 base and J gave up 8 bases; unmatched junction bases: 4. The chain's CDR3 is CAISELGQGGDEQFF. Here the CDR3 DNA reads TGTGCCATCAGTGAGTTGGGACAGGGGGGCGATGAGCAGTTCTTC.

This clonotype was picked up a small number of times. V is TRBV29-1 and J is TRBJ2-1, with D maybe TRBD2 (5 bases). V was trimmed by 2 bases and J by 0 bases, leaving 8 bases between them. There are 14 residues in the CDR3. Germline V gives CDR1 SQVTM, CDR2 ANQGSEA. The chain's CDR3 is CSVEPGSSYNEQFF. In DNA, the CDR3 is TGCAGCGTTGAACCGGGGAGCTCCTACAATGAGCAGTTCTTC.

The chain combines TRBV7-2 with TRBJ2-5, with 10 bases lining up with TRBD1. The J call may be mistaken, given a closer DNA end match to TRBJ2-7. The germline V gene encodes CDR1 SGHTA and CDR2 FQGNSA. The CDR3 consists of 13 residues. As DNA, the CDR3 is TGTGCCAGCAGACCGGGACAGGGGCGCGAGCAGTACTTC. Translation gives CASRPGQGREQYF.

This clonotype was counted once. CDR3 sequence (DNA): TGCAGCGTTGTAGTACAGATGAACACCGGGGAGCTGTTTTTT. This gives the protein CSVVVQMNTGELFF. This chain uses TRBV29-1 with TRBJ2-2; no firm D call. Trimming took off 4 bases at V and 1 base at J, with 10 bases between the two ends. CDR1 is SQVTM and CDR2 is ANQGSEA in the germline V gene. The CDR3 consists of 14 residues.

Details on this clonotype: The junction and the germline gene differ at one end; a read error may be behind it. The chain carries TRBV29-1 and TRBJ1-5; 7 nucleotides align to TRBD1. From germline, CDR1 is SQVTM and CDR2 ANQGSEA. This CDR3 has 13 residues. The DNA of the CDR3 is TGCAGCGTTGAAAGGGGGCGCGATCAGCCCCTGCATTTT. Encoded protein: CSVERGRDQPLHF.

The CDR3 loop reads CASGGQGEEKLFF. The CDR3, as DNA: TGTGCCAGCGGCGGGCAGGGGGAAGAAAAACTGTTTTTT. The rearrangement uses TRBV9 and TRBJ1-4; 7 nucleotides line up with TRBD1. Trimming at V came to 7 bases and at J to 8 bases, leaving 8 bases not matched to a gene. Per the germline V gene, CDR1 is SGDLS and CDR2 is YYNGEE. The CDR3 contains 13 residues.

The rearrangement joins TRBV6-5 to TRBJ1-4, with 7 bases lining up with TRBD1. The junction had 9 bases not matched to a gene; V was cut back by 1 base and J by 1 base. Germline-derived CDR1 and CDR2 are MNHEY and SVGAGI. The CDR3 consists of 18 residues. CDR3 region: CASSYYVPGTETNEKLFF. CDR3 DNA: TGTGCCAGCAGTTACTACGTACCCGGGACAGAAACTAATGAAAAACTGTTTTTT.

This sequence joins TRBV20-1 and TRBJ2-2; D call uncertain. Germline V CDR1 and CDR2: DFQATT, SNEGSKA (reference sequence). Trimming stripped 3 bases from V and 2 bases from J, with 13 bases between. The CDR3 spans 15 residues. CDR3 nucleotides: TGCAGTGCTAGCAACCCTCTCAGAAACACCGGGGAGCTGTTTTTT. Residues: CSASNPLRNTGELFF.

V and J are TRBV9 and TRBJ2-7; 15 nucleotides line up with TRBD2. This CDR3 comprises 16 residues. Looked up from germline, CDR1 is SGDLS and CDR2 is YYNGEE. V lost 0 bases and J lost 7; bases outside the gene matches: 5. CDR3 nucleotides: TGTGCCAGCAGCGTAGCGGGGACTAGCGGGAGGCGAGAGCAGTACTTC. It yields the protein CASSVAGTSGRREQYF.

The table lists this clonotype with many counts. This chain links TRBV7-9 with TRBJ1-1; TRBD1 matches at 11 bases. CDR3 size: 15 residues. Germline CDR1 SEHNR, CDR2 FQNEAQ (reference sequence). The ends lost 1 base at V and 6 bases at J; junction bases unmatched: 4. CDR3 sequence reads: CASSLGPGQGAEAFF. The CDR3, as DNA: TGTGCCAGCAGCTTAGGTCCGGGACAGGGGGCTGAAGCTTTCTTT.

A word on this clonotype: This clone may be a read error of a much larger clone one base away. The chain recombines TRBV6-5 with TRBJ2-5; 10 nucleotides match TRBD2. The J call is in doubt because the DNA end fits TRBJ2-7 better. The CDR3 extends over 18 amino acids. The germline gives CDR1 MNHEY, CDR2 SVGAGI. The CDR3 bases are TGTGCCGGCAGTTTCGGTTGGAGAAGCGGGAGGGCCGGTTACGAGCAGTACTTC. The encoded protein is CAGSFGWRSGRAGYEQYF.